This T cell receptor (beta chain) was sequenced for a study of shared clonotypes between healthy human individuals. Study details: A few men and a couple of women, aged 18 to 49, were donors. Plates per donor: three CD4 naive, three CD4 memory, two CD8 naive, one CD8 memory. Overall study results and limits: Naive CD4 clonotype sharing across a few donors was roughly 5%. Memory subsets generally showed lower estimated richness than naive subsets.

This CDR3 is 16 amino acids long. CDR1 and CDR2 from the germline V gene are SGHRS and YFSETQ. The V gene lost 0 bases and the J gene lost 3 bases, with 13 bases spanning the gap. As to this clone: Its antigen is not known.

Assay: immunoSEQ multiplex PCR; the TCRdb copy retains only in-frame clones and omits some. The sample comprises about 2.5 million clones, just under 95% of which are singletons, and approximately 0.41% rests with the top ten. The chain links TRBV5-1 to TRBJ2-1; D is tentatively TRBD1 or TRBD2 (5 bases each). The sequenced sample was naive CD4+ T cells from PBMCs. The subset here: CD45RA+ positively selected. This TCR was sampled from a man between 18 and 35 years old in good health. Some clones in this sample may be carry-over from other donors' samples. CDR3 sequence reads: CASSLVAGTIYNEQFF. For the CDR3, the DNA is TGCGCCAGCAGCTTGGTCGCAGGGACCATCTACAATGAGCAGTTCTTC.